These 12 T cell receptor beta chains were all obtained from the same sample, sequenced in a study of T cells in Graves' hyperthyroidism and ophthalmopathy. It was RNA transcripts that yielded the amplified TCR beta CDR3 regions. During a first-round RT-PCR of the TCR CDR3, the HTBI primer set was used. Via MiXCR, TCRdb re-called the multiplex PCR reads, giving one row per CDR3 protein. The data hold over 250,000 distinct CDR3 sequences, with about 15% observed a single time. Sequencing was performed on blood. Receptors were obtained from an older woman with Graves' ophthalmopathy.

The rearrangement links TRBV28 to TRBJ1-3; TRBD1 is a possible D gene (5 bases). V was shortened by 5 bases and J by 0 bases, with 14 bases between the two germline ends. Germline assignment: CDR1 MDHEN and CDR2 SYDVKM. The length of the CDR3 is 16 residues. The DNA for the CDR3 is TGTGCCAGCAGTCCCGTCGGGCAGGGCTCTGGAAACACCATATATTTT. Amino acids: CASSPVGQGSGNTIYF.

There are many counts of this clonotype. This chain connects TRBV12-3 or TRBV12-4 to TRBJ1-2; D gene uncertain. V was clipped by 3 bases and J by 2 bases, with 13 bases between them. The length of the CDR3 is 15 residues. The CDR3 DNA sequence: TGTGCCAGCAGTTTGGACCTCCCACGGAACTATGGCTACACCTTC. Translation: CASSLDLPRNYGYTF.

The chain is built from TRBV20-1 and TRBJ1-4; D remains ambiguous. Trimming took 1 base from V and 8 from J, leaving 11 bases between them. The CDR3 totals 13 residues. Germline V CDR1 and CDR2: DFQATT, SNEGSKA (reference sequence). The CDR3 spells CSARGTRTEKLFF. In nucleotides, the CDR3 is TGCAGTGCTAGAGGCACTAGGACGGAAAAACTGTTTTTT.

This clonotype was observed at least ten times. This rearrangement joins TRBV6-2 or TRBV6-3 to TRBJ2-3; 10 bases match TRBD2. Germline CDR1 MNHEY, CDR2 SVGEGT. V lost 6 bases and J lost 0; bases outside the gene matches: 12. The CDR3 is 18 residues long. CDR3 bases: TGTGCCAGCAGCCGCCGGCCCAGTAGCGGGGGGAGCACAGATACGCAGTATTTT. Its protein product is CASSRRPSSGGSTDTQYF.

In this sample, this clonotype turned up many times. The V call is TRBV6-6, the J call TRBJ2-2; 8 bases align to TRBD1. This CDR3 is built from 17 residues. J lost 4 bases, V lost 2 bases, and 9 bases had no gene match. The V gene's germline CDR1 is MNHNY and CDR2 SVGAGI (reference sequence). The CDR3 is CASSYPPGGSGTGELFF. The CDR3 DNA reads TGTGCCAGCAGTTACCCACCAGGGGGCTCTGGCACCGGGGAGCTGTTTTTT.

This clonotype has a count of ten or more. The chain is built from TRBV20-1 and TRBJ1-1; D call uncertain. The CDR3 consists of 16 residues. Germline lookup yields CDR1 DFQATT and CDR2 SNEGSKA (reference sequence). V shed 3 bases and J shed 2 bases, with 19 bases lying between them. The CDR3 sequence: CSARGTVSLSNTEAFF. CDR3 DNA: TGCAGTGCTAGGGGCACCGTCAGCCTAAGCAACACTGAAGCTTTCTTT.

This clonotype was detected a few times. V gene TRBV12-5 combines with J gene TRBJ2-5; TRBD1 is a possible D gene (6 bases). Between the trimmed V and J ends, which lost 7 bases and 2 bases, there was a span of 14 bases. From germline, CDR1 is LGHNT and CDR2 FRNRAP. The CDR3 is made up of 14 amino acids. The CDR3 DNA follows: TGTGCTAGTGCACCCGGGACAACGCAAGAGACCCAGTACTTC. It codes for CASAPGTTQETQYF.

As to this clonotype: A much larger clonotype is one base distant, so this may be a read error. The rearrangement uses TRBV19 and TRBJ2-1; 11 bases map to TRBD2. Germline CDR1 LNHDA, CDR2 SQIVND (reference sequence). The CDR3 is 16 amino acids. The J segment lost 6 bases and the V segment lost 3 bases, leaving 7 bases of the junction unmatched. The DNA of the CDR3 is TGTGCCAGTAGTATGAGGCTAGCGGGAGGACCCAATGAGCAGTTCTTC. It specifies CASSMRLAGGPNEQFF.

There are many counts of this clonotype. This chain connects TRBV20-1 to TRBJ2-4; D is ambiguous. V was clipped by 3 bases and J by 6 bases, with 15 bases between them. Germline V CDR1 and CDR2: DFQATT, SNEGSKA (reference sequence). The CDR3 is 14 residues long. For the CDR3, the DNA is TGCAGTGCTAGGCCCCCGGCCGGTGGAAACATTCAGTACTTC. Translated: CSARPPAGGNIQYF.

On this clonotype itself: The germline gene is not matched at one end of the junction; a read error may be the cause. The gene calls are TRBV7-3 and TRBJ2-2; the D gene is possibly TRBD2 (6 bases). Germline assignment: CDR1 SGHTA and CDR2 FQGTGA. The CDR3 has 14 residues. CDR3 sequence: CASSPGTGDGELSF. CDR3 DNA sequence: TGTGCCAGCAGCCCCGGGACGGGGGACGGGGAGCTGTCTTTT.

The chain employs TRBV7-9 and TRBJ1-2, with TRBD1 matching 8 bases. Trimming at V came to 4 bases and at J to 2 bases, leaving 6 bases not matched to a gene. CDR3 length equals 15 residues. CDR1 SEHNR and CDR2 FQNEAQ come from the germline V gene (reference sequence). The chain's CDR3 is CASSSRTGLNYGYTF. The CDR3 DNA follows: TGTGCCAGCAGCTCCAGGACAGGGTTAAACTATGGCTACACCTTC.

This clonotype has only one observation. A much bigger clone sits one base away, suggesting this may be a read error. The chain employs TRBV7-9 and TRBJ2-1, with TRBD1 as a possible D gene (6 bases). Trimming stripped 5 bases from V and 8 bases from J, with 19 bases between. The CDR3 is 15 amino acids. Germline CDR1 SEHNR, CDR2 FQNEAQ (reference sequence). Here the CDR3 DNA reads TGTGCCAGCAGCCCGACAGGCTTGGCAGCGGATGAGCAGTTCTTC. This gives the protein CASSPTGLAADEQFF.